Sequencing of this T cell receptor beta chain was carried out in a study of blood T cell repertoires in COVID-19. The method was immunoSEQ multiplex PCR; TCRdb's version includes in-frame clones alone and lacks a portion of them. The sample has roughly 92,000 clones, roughly 87% seen once. The junction had 6 bases not matched to a gene; V was cut back by 4 bases and J by 3 bases. Germline lookup yields CDR1 SGHRS and CDR2 YFSETQ. The CDR3 consists of 16 residues. Only one count was recorded for this clone. Material: peripheral blood. The chain has TRBV5-1 and TRBJ2-1; TRBD2 matches at 11 bases. The sequence was obtained from a woman older than 75 with acute or convalescent COVID-19. In DNA, the CDR3 is TGCGCCAGCAGCCTTTCTAGCGGGAGGAACTACAATGAGCAGTTCTTC. This translates into CASSLSSGRNYNEQFF.